The 4 T cell receptor beta chains presented below share a single source sample, sequenced in a study of tissue T cells after allogeneic stem cell transplantation. Described time point: mouse harvest day 14 after allogeneic transplant. The graft held 10^6 splenic CD5+ T cells and 10^7 T-cell-depleted bone marrow cells. TCRdb's table, derived via immunoSEQ multiplex PCR, lists solely in-frame clones and lacks some. The data contain around 3,100 clones, roughly 44% of them seen just once; the ten biggest clones take up approximately 31%. Sequenced: gut tissue. The receptors were sampled from a female BALB/c mouse given C57BL/6 T cells with graft-versus-host disease after an allogeneic hematopoietic cell transplant.

Worth noting for this clone: One end of the junction is discordant with germline, which a read error may explain. Genes here carry mouse names. The missing CDR3 end, 1 residue past where the read stops, is filled in from the germline J gene. This chain links TRBV26 with TRBJ2-7; 9 nucleotides agree with TRBD2. CDR1 KGHPV and CDR2 FQNQEV come from the germline V gene (reference sequence). The CDR3 contains 14 residues. CDR3 region: CAGSLSGGAYEQYF. CDR3 DNA, as far as it was read: TGTGCCGGCAGTCTGTCTGGGGGGGCCTATGAACAGTAC.

Comments on this clone: Gene names are mouse gene names. Read coverage stops 1 residue before the CDR3 terminus; the germline J gene supplies the remainder. The rearrangement joins TRBV15 to TRBJ2-2; 8 nucleotides align to TRBD1. CDR1 is SGHND, CDR2 FRSKSL, per germline. This CDR3 is 14 amino acids long. The V gene end was trimmed by 6 bases and the J gene end by 1 base; junction bases not matched to a gene: 1. The sequenced part of the CDR3 DNA is TGTGCCAGCAGAGGACAGGGAAACACCGGGCAGCTCTAC. This codes for CASRGQGNTGQLY. From start to end, the CDR3 is CASRGQGNTGQLYF. Supplemented by reference TRBV15 and TRBJ2-2, the full variable domain reads DAGVTQTPRHEVAEKGQTIILKCEPVSGHNDLFWYRQTKIQGLELLSYFRSKSLMEDGGAFKDRFKAEMLNSSFSTLKIQPTEPKDSAVYLCASRGQGNTGQLYFGEGSKLTVL.

This clone was seen a handful of times. Any gene name here is a mouse gene name. The CDR3 goes on 1 residue after the read ends, and that part is filled in from the germline J gene. The chain is built from TRBV26 and TRBJ2-3; 11 bases line up with TRBD1. V shed 1 base, J shed 7 bases, and the junction held 4 bases outside the gene matches. CDR1 is KGHPV, CDR2 FQNQEV, per germline (reference sequence). The CDR3 is 15 residues long. This CDR3 reads CASSLWTGGGKTLYF. CDR3 bases read: TGTGCCAGCAGTCTGTGGACAGGGGGCGGGAAAACGCTGTAT.

Comments on this clone: Gene names refer to mouse genes. From the germline J gene comes the end of the CDR3, since the read stops 1 residue before it. The V call is TRBV12-1, the J call TRBJ2-4, with 10 bases fitting TRBD2. CDR3 length equals 16 residues. Germline CDR1 is SGHSN and CDR2 is HYEKVE. The trim removed 0 bases at V and 7 bases at J, leaving 9 bases unmatched. CDR3 region: CASSLGAGGAHDTLYF. CDR3 bases read: TGTGCCAGCTCTCTCGGAGCTGGGGGGGCGCATGACACCTTGTAC.